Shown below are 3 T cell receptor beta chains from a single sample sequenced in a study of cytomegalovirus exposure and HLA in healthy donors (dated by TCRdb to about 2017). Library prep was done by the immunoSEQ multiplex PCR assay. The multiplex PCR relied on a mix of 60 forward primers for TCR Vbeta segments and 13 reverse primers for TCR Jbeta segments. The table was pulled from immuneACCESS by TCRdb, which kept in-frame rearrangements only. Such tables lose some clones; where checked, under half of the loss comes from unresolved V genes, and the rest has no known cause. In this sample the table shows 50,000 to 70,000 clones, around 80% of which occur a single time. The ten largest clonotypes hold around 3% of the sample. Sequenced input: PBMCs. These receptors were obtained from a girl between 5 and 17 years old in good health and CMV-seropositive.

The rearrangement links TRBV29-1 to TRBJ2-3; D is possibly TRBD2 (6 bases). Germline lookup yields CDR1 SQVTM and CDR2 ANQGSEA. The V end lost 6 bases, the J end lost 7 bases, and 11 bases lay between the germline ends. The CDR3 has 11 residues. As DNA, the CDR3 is TGCAGCGTGCACCGGGACTATACGCAGTATTTT. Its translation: CSVHRDYTQYF.

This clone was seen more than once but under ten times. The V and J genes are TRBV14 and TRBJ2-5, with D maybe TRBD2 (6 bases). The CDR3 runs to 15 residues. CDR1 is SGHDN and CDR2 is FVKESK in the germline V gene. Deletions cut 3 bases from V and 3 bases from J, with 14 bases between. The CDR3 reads CASSHLSWGEETQYF. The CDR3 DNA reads TGTGCCAGCAGCCACCTATCCTGGGGGGAAGAGACCCAGTACTTC.

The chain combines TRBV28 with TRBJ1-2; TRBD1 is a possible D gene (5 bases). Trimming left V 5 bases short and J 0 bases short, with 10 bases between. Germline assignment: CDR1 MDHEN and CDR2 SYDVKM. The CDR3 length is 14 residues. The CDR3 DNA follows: TGTGCCAGCAGTCTCAGGGATGCTAACTATGGCTACACCTTC. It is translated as CASSLRDANYGYTF.